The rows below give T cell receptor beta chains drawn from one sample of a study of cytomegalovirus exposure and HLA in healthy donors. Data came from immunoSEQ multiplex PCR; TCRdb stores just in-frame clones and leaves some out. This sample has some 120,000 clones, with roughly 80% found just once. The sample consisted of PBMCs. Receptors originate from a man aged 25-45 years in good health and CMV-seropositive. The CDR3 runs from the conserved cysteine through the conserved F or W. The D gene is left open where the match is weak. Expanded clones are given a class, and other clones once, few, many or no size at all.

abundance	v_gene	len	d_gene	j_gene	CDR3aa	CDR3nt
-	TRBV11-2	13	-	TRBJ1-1	CASSPSPNTEAFF	TGTGCCAGCAGCCCATCCCCGAACACTGAAGCTTTCTTT
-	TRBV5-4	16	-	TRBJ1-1	CASKREGSPGNTEAFF	TGTGCCAGTAAGCGGGAGGGCTCCCCGGGGAACACTGAAGCTTTCTTT
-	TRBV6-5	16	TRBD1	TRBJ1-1	CASSSLILRQGTEAFF	TGTGCCAGCAGTTCCCTCATCCTCAGACAGGGCACTGAAGCTTTCTTT
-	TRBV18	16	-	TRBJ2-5	CASSQTSPQSAETQYF	TGTGCCAGCTCACAAACCTCCCCCCAAAGCGCAGAGACCCAGTACTTC
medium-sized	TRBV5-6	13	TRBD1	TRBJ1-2	CASSSGQRYGYTF	TGTGCCAGCAGCTCGGGACAGCGATATGGCTACACCTTC
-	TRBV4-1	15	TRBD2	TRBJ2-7	CASSQGLAGTYEQYF	TGCGCCAGCAGCCAAGGACTAGCGGGGACCTACGAGCAGTACTTC
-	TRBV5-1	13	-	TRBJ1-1	CASSLLSGTEAFF	TGCGCCAGCAGCTTGTTGTCAGGCACTGAAGCTTTCTTT
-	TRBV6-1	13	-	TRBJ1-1	CASSEARGTEAFF	TGTGCCAGCAGTGAAGCGCGGGGTACTGAAGCTTTCTTT
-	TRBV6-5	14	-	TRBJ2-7	CASSYSWGQGEQYF	TGTGCCAGCAGTTACTCCTGGGGCCAGGGCGAGCAGTACTTC
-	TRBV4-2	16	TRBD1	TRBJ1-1	CASSQEPGQGITEAFF	TGTGCCAGCAGCCAAGAACCGGGACAGGGGATCACTGAAGCTTTCTTT
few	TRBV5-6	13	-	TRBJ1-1	CASSQGVGTEAFF	TGTGCCAGCAGTCAGGGCGTGGGCACTGAAGCTTTCTTT